The 25 T cell receptor beta chains presented below share a single source sample, sequenced in a study of T cells in women clearing cervical HPV infection. Only in-frame clones appear in the TCRdb table, and some are missing; sequencing was by immunoSEQ multiplex PCR. This sample's table has some 25,000 clones. The sample was blood buffy coat. The source of these receptors is a woman aged 18-70 years with a cervical HPV16 infection that either progressed to CIN3+ or cleared (not recorded which).

A word on this clone: Coverage ceases 3 residues before the CDR3 finishes, and the germline J gene fills in the end. The chain employs TRBV6-2 or TRBV6-3 and TRBJ1-1; D is perhaps TRBD1 (6 bases). Per the germline V gene, CDR1 is MNHEY and CDR2 is SVGEGT. CDR3 size: 13 residues. V gave up 2 bases and J gave up 6 bases, with 10 bases separating them. Partial CDR3 DNA: TGTGCCAGCAGTTACGTCAGGGGCGCTGAA. Translated: CASSYVRGAE. The full CDR3 protein is CASSYVRGAEAFF.

To note about this clone: The sequence runs out 3 residues before the end of the CDR3; the remainder is reconstructed from the germline J gene. The chain uses TRBV7-6 and TRBJ1-2, with D possibly TRBD1 on 5 matching bases. The CDR3 totals 15 residues. Per germline, CDR1 SGHVS and CDR2 FNYEAQ. CDR3 DNA, as far as it was read: TGTGCCAGCAGCTTAGGCGGGGGAACTAGTCGCGAC. Translation: CASSLGGGTSRD. The full CDR3 reads CASSLGGGTSRDYTF.

Turning to this clone: Read sequence stops 3 residues before the CDR3 end, and the germline J gene provides the missing end. V gene TRBV20-1 combines with J gene TRBJ1-2, with D possibly being TRBD1 (6 bases). Per germline, CDR1 DFQATT and CDR2 SNEGSKA (reference sequence). CDR3 length: 14 residues. V lost 6 bases, J lost 4 bases, and 18 bases lay in between. This chain's CDR3 is CSARTSTGGYGYTF. CDR3 DNA, as far as it was read: TGCAGTGCCCGTACCTCGACAGGAGGCTATGGC.

On this clone: The CDR3 is cut off 3 residues early in the read; its end comes from the germline J gene. This chain links TRBV23-1 with TRBJ2-1; 10 bases map to TRBD2. TRBV23-1 is classed as an ORF, of uncertain function. Germline trimming cut 4 bases from V and 4 bases from J; bases unmatched to any gene: 4. The CDR3 sequence is 15 residues long. Incomplete CDR3 DNA: TGCGCCAGCAGTCCACAGACTAGCGGGTACAATGAG. Its protein product is CASSPQTSGYNE. The full CDR3 protein reads CASSPQTSGYNEQFF.

Comment on this clone: The sequence runs out 3 residues before the end of the CDR3; the remainder is reconstructed from the germline J gene. The V gene is TRBV7-6, the J gene TRBJ2-1; D possibly corresponds to TRBD2 (6 bases). Looked up from germline, CDR1 is SGHVS and CDR2 is FNYEAQ. This CDR3 has 14 amino acids. The ends were cut back, 5 bases at V and 9 bases at J, with 17 bases in the middle. This CDR3 is CASSRPGGAGEQFF. The covered CDR3 bases are TGTGCCAGCAGCCGGCCTGGGGGAGCGGGTGAG.

On this clone: The CDR3 is cut off 3 residues early in the read; its end comes from the germline J gene. The J gene is TRBJ2-4, the V gene TRBV5-6; 9 bases are shared with TRBD1. Germline V CDR1 and CDR2: SGHDT, YYEEEE. This CDR3 region has 15 residues. The CDR3 loop reads CASSWTGDEIYGQYF. The sequenced part of the CDR3 DNA is TGTGCCAGCAGCTGGACAGGGGACGAAATCTATGGT.

As regards this clone: The read gets to within 3 residues of the CDR3 end, and the germline J gene fills in the rest. This chain links TRBV5-6 with TRBJ2-2, with 7 bases matching TRBD1. The trim removed 1 base at V and 3 bases at J, leaving 3 bases unmatched. The CDR3 is 15 residues long. The V gene's germline CDR1 is SGHDT and CDR2 YYEEEE. The part of the CDR3 DNA that was read is TGTGCCAGCAGCTTGACGGGACAGTACACCGGGGAG. Translating it yields CASSLTGQYTGE. The complete CDR3 protein is CASSLTGQYTGELFF.

With regard to this clone: The missing CDR3 end, 3 residues past where the read stops, is filled in from the germline J gene. V usage is TRBV7-3 and J usage is TRBJ1-2, with 10 bases fitting TRBD1. V dropped 2 bases and J dropped 7; count of bases not matched to a gene: 10. CDR1 and CDR2 (germline): SGHTA, FQGTGA. This CDR3 comprises 16 residues. CDR3 amino acids: CASSLAGGQGSGGYTF. CDR3 DNA, as far as it was read: TGTGCCAGCAGCTTAGCGGGGGGACAGGGGAGCGGTGGC. Looking up the rest from reference TRBV7-3 and TRBJ1-2 gives the full variable domain: GAGVSQTPSNKVTEKGKYVELRCDPISGHTALYWYRQSLGQGPEFLIYFQGTGAADDSGLPNDRFFAVRPEGSVSTLKIQRTERGDSAVYLCASSLAGGQGSGGYTFGSGTRLTVV.

Of note for this clone: Germline and junction disagree at one end, which may indicate a read error. The read gets to within 3 residues of the CDR3 end, and the germline J gene fills in the rest. Other DNA sequences of this sample code for an identical CDR3. This chain joins TRBV19 and TRBJ1-2; 7 bases agree with TRBD1. Germline lookup yields CDR1 LNHDA and CDR2 SQIVND (reference sequence). The CDR3 has 15 amino acids. This CDR3 is CASSVYRGDNYGYTF. Partial CDR3 DNA: TGTGCCAGTAGTGTATACAGGGGCGACAACTATGGT.

The CDR3 bases that were read are TGTGCCAGCAGCTTATACAGTGACGAG. As protein: CASSLYSDE. The whole CDR3 protein is CASSLYSDEQYF. The rearrangement joins TRBV13 to TRBJ2-7; no clear D gene. The CDR3 goes on 3 residues after the read ends, and that part is filled in from the germline J gene. This CDR3 has 12 residues. Trimming stripped 2 bases from V and 5 bases from J, with 7 bases between. Germline V CDR1 and CDR2: PRHDT, FYEKMQ (reference sequence). The variable domain in full, completed from reference TRBV13 and TRBJ2-7, reads AAGVIQSPRHLIKEKRETATLKCYPIPRHDTVYWYQQGPGQDPQFLISFYEKMQSDKGSIPDRFSAQQFSDYHSELNMSSLELGDSALYFCASSLYSDEQYFGPGTRLTVT.

Of note for this clone: Read coverage stops 3 residues before the CDR3 terminus; the germline J gene supplies the remainder. The V call is TRBV12-3 or TRBV12-4, the J call TRBJ1-2; D is unclear. V lost 4 bases and J lost 4, with 13 bases in between. This CDR3 has 14 amino acids. CDR3 amino acids: CASSSPEQSYGYTF. CDR3 DNA, as far as it was read: TGTGCCAGCAGTTCGCCGGAACAGTCCTATGGC.

Details on this clone: Read data end 3 residues before the CDR3 end; the end is taken from the germline J gene. This chain links TRBV4-1 with TRBJ2-3; 8 nucleotides match TRBD2. The junction had 5 bases not matched to a gene; V was cut back by 0 bases and J by 0 bases. This CDR3 has 17 amino acids. The germline CDR1 and CDR2 sequences are MGHRA and YSYEKL. CDR3 sequence: CASSQDRASGSTDTQYF. CDR3 bases read: TGCGCCAGCAGCCAAGATAGGGCTAGCGGGAGCACAGATACG.

About this clone itself: The sequence runs out 3 residues before the end of the CDR3; the remainder is reconstructed from the germline J gene. This chain connects TRBV29-1 to TRBJ1-5; TRBD1 matches 10 bases. Germline lookup yields CDR1 SQVTM and CDR2 ANQGSEA. The trim removed 6 bases at V and 5 bases at J, leaving 4 bases unmatched. There are 13 residues in the CDR3. CDR3 bases read: TGCAGCGTCAGGGACAGGGGATATCAGCCC. This codes for CSVRDRGYQP. The complete CDR3 protein is CSVRDRGYQPQHF.

Of note for this clone: The read finishes 3 residues shy of the CDR3 end, and the germline J gene is used to complete it. The rearrangement joins TRBV24-1 to TRBJ2-3, with 14 bases fitting TRBD2. The V gene end was trimmed by 5 bases and the J gene end by 0 bases; junction bases not matched to a gene: 6. The CDR3 extends over 18 amino acids. Germline CDR1 is KGHDR and CDR2 is SFDVKD. The CDR3 DNA, read in part, is TGTGCCACCAGTGGGGGGACTAGCGGGAGAGAGAGCACAGATACG. It yields the protein CATSGGTSGRESTDT. The entire CDR3 protein reads CATSGGTSGRESTDTQYF.

Details on this clone: The CDR3 goes on 3 residues after the read ends, and that part is filled in from the germline J gene. This chain joins TRBV6-2 or TRBV6-3 and TRBJ2-7; D perhaps matches TRBD1 (6 bases). The length of the CDR3 is 17 residues. V gave up 0 bases and J gave up 3 bases, with 18 bases separating them. CDR1 is MNHEY and CDR2 is SVGEGT in the germline V gene. The part of the CDR3 DNA that was read is TGTGCCAGCAGTTACTCCCGGGAAAGGGGGTACCGCTACGAG. Translated, it gives CASSYSRERGYRYE. The entire CDR3 reads CASSYSRERGYRYEQYF.

Note on this clone: The read halts 3 residues ahead of the CDR3 end, with the missing end drawn from the germline J gene. J is TRBJ2-1 and V is TRBV18, with unresolved D. CDR3 length: 13 residues. The V and J ends lost 4 bases and 7 bases respectively, with 11 bases between them. The germline gives CDR1 KGHSH, CDR2 LQKENI. This chain's CDR3 is CASSRPAGNEQFF. The sequenced part of the CDR3 DNA is TGTGCCAGCTCACGCCCGGCCGGGAATGAG.

With respect to this clone: The read ends 3 residues shy of where the CDR3 ends; the end is completed using the germline J gene. This chain uses TRBV28 with TRBJ2-7, with 15 bases that match TRBD2. Germline assignment: CDR1 MDHEN and CDR2 SYDVKM. The CDR3 sequence is 14 residues long. V lost 9 bases, J lost 4 bases, and 4 bases stayed unmatched. CDR3 DNA (partial): TGTGCCAGTAAAGGGACTAGCGGGAGGTACGAG. This gives the protein CASKGTSGRYE. In full, the CDR3 reads CASKGTSGRYEQYF.

In regard to this clone: The DNA ends 3 residues before the CDR3 does, and the rest of the CDR3 is filled in from the germline J gene. This sequence joins TRBV5-1 and TRBJ2-3, with TRBD1 as a possible D gene (6 bases). The CDR3 consists of 15 residues. V lost 4 bases, J lost 2 bases, and 14 bases lay in between. CDR1 and CDR2 from the germline V gene are SGHRS and YFSETQ. CDR3 DNA (partial): TGCGCCAGCAGCACGGCAGGGGAGTACACAGATACG. Its translation is CASSTAGEYTDT. From start to end, the CDR3 is CASSTAGEYTDTQYF.

A note on this clone: The read stops 3 residues short of the end of the CDR3; the missing end is completed from the germline J gene. V usage is TRBV7-2 and J usage is TRBJ2-7, with 10 bases identical to TRBD1. Per the germline V gene, CDR1 is SGHTA and CDR2 is FQGNSA. There are 14 residues in the CDR3. Trimming removed 5 bases from V and 3 bases from J; junction bases left unmatched: 4. The sequenced CDR3 bases are TGTGCCAGCAGCCCGGACAGGGGGAACTACGAG. Protein product: CASSPDRGNYE. The entire CDR3 reads CASSPDRGNYEQYF.

In the case of this clone: The CDR3 end falls 3 residues outside the read, so it is completed with the germline J gene. The chain employs TRBV5-1 and TRBJ2-1, with 10 bases matching TRBD2. V trimming: 0 bases; J trimming: 4 bases; junction bases outside the gene matches: 10. Germline CDR1 and CDR2: SGHRS and YFSETQ. The CDR3 totals 18 residues. Partial CDR3 DNA: TGCGCCAGCAGCTTGGTTCTAGCAATAGCGGGAGGATACAATGAG. It encodes CASSLVLAIAGGYNE. The CDR3 in its entirety is CASSLVLAIAGGYNEQFF.

Remarks on this clone: Different DNA sequences within this sample yield the same CDR3. This CDR3 reads CASSLGGGFSYEQYF. CDR3 bases read: TGCGCCAGCAGCCTAGGGGGGGGATTTTCCTACGAG. The chain combines TRBV5-1 with TRBJ2-7; tentatively, D is TRBD2 (7 bases). The sequence runs out 3 residues before the end of the CDR3; the remainder is reconstructed from the germline J gene. The CDR3 loop spans 15 amino acids. The germline V gene encodes CDR1 SGHRS and CDR2 YFSETQ. Between the trimmed V and J ends, which lost 4 bases and 1 base, there was a span of 15 bases.

Details on this clone: The DNA ends 3 residues before the CDR3 does, and the rest of the CDR3 is filled in from the germline J gene. The gene calls are TRBV20-1 and TRBJ1-1, with a tentative D call TRBD1 (6 bases). Trimming cost V 6 bases and J 3 bases, with 14 bases left between them. The CDR3 runs to 13 residues. Germline CDR1 DFQATT, CDR2 SNEGSKA (reference sequence). The part of the CDR3 DNA that was read is TGCAGTGCCTACGCGGGGGCCGACACTGAA. Protein product: CSAYAGADTE. The entire CDR3 protein reads CSAYAGADTEAFF.

On this clone itself: The read is 3 residues too short to cover the CDR3 end, so that end is filled in from the germline J gene. The J gene is TRBJ2-7, the V gene TRBV2, with 10 bases identical to TRBD1. Germline loops: CDR1 SNHLY, CDR2 FYNNEI. J was trimmed by 2 bases and V by 7 bases; bases with no gene match: 11. This CDR3 spans 16 amino acids. The part of the CDR3 DNA that was read is TGTGCCAGCAACAGCCCGGGACAGGGGCGGCCCTACGAG. It specifies CASNSPGQGRPYE. The entire CDR3 protein reads CASNSPGQGRPYEQYF.

Comment on this clone: The read gets to within 3 residues of the CDR3 end, and the germline J gene fills in the rest. The chain employs TRBV20-1 and TRBJ2-5, with 10 bases identical to TRBD1. V trimming: 6 bases; J trimming: 4 bases; junction bases outside the gene matches: 17. The CDR3 loop spans 17 amino acids. CDR1 is DFQATT and CDR2 is SNEGSKA in the germline V gene (reference sequence). The CDR3: CSAPLLEGTGVRETQYF. Partial CDR3 DNA: TGCAGTGCCCCACTGTTGGAGGGGACAGGGGTGAGAGAGACC.

Concerning this clone: Read data end 3 residues before the CDR3 end; the end is taken from the germline J gene. V usage is TRBV18 and J usage is TRBJ2-3; possible D gene TRBD1, 6 bases. The CDR3 totals 20 residues. CDR1 KGHSH and CDR2 LQKENI come from the germline V gene. Here the CDR3 reads CASSQAGAFSFENSNQPQYF. CDR3 DNA (partial): TGTGCCAGCTCACAGGCAGGGGCCTTTTCATTTGAAAATAGCAATCAGCCG.